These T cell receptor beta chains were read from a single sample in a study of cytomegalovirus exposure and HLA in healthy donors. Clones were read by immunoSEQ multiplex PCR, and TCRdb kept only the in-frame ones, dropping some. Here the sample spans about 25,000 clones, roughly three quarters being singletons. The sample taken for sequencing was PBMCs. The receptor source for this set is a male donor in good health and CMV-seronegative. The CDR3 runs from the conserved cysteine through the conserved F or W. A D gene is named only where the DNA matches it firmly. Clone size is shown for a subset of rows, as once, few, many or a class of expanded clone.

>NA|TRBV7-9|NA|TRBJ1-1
CASSLGRGNTEAFF
TGTGCCAGCAGCTTAGGCAGGGGAAACACTGAAGCTTTCTTT
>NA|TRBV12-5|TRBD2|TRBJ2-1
CASGLVDFTSGRASYNEQFF
TGTGCTAGTGGTTTGGTAGATTTTACTAGCGGGAGGGCCTCCTACAATGAGCAGTTCTTC
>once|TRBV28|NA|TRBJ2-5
CASSLDQQGGRETQYF
TGTGCCAGCAGTTTGGATCAACAGGGGGGGCGAGAGACCCAGTACTTC
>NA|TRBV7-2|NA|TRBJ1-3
CASSPGGDGNTIYF
TGTGCCAGCAGCCCAGGAGGGGATGGAAACACCATATATTTT
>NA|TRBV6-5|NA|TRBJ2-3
CASSYSFSADTQYF
TGTGCCAGCAGTTACTCGTTTTCGGCAGATACGCAGTATTTT
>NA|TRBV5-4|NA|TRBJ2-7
CASSLAEGGIYEQYF
TGTGCCAGCAGCTTGGCGGAGGGGGGGATCTACGAGCAGTACTTC
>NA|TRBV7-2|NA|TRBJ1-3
CASSFMAGNLETRNTIYF
TGTGCCAGCAGCTTTATGGCAGGGAACCTGGAGACGAGAAACACCATATATTTT
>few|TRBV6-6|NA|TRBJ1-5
CASIENYNQPQHF
TGTGCCAGCATCGAGAACTACAATCAGCCCCAGCATTTT
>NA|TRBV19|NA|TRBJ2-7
CASGQTGSSYEQYF
TGTGCCAGTGGTCAAACAGGTAGCTCCTACGAGCAGTACTTC
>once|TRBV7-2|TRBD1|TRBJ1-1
CASSLLLWKSGGQNTEAFF
TGTGCCAGCAGCTTATTACTATGGAAGTCAGGGGGACAGAACACTGAAGCTTTCTTT